A single sample is the source of the 6 T cell receptor beta chains below, sequenced in a study of beta chain features in type 1 diabetes. Isolated RNA was reverse transcribed in full, so expressed TCRB transcripts were sequenced. The repertoire was sequenced with immunoSEQ multiplex PCR; TCRdb's copy has only in-frame clones and lacks some. This sample has about 360,000 clones, with around 12% found just once. The sequencing sample was made of naive CD4+ T cells from blood. These TCRs come from a man younger than 35 in good health.

V and J are TRBV19 and TRBJ2-1; maybe TRBD1 (6 bases). Germline CDR1 is LNHDA and CDR2 is SQIVND (reference sequence). CDR3 length equals 14 residues. The V end lost 4 bases, the J end lost 8 bases, and 15 bases lay between the germline ends. CDR3 in amino acids: CASSTHSNRDEQFF. Here the CDR3 DNA reads TGTGCCAGTAGTACCCACTCCAACAGGGATGAGCAGTTCTTC.

In its sample, this clone was seen a few times. This sequence joins TRBV15 and TRBJ2-7; TRBD1 agrees at 9 bases. The CDR3 spans 15 residues. V was clipped by 1 base and J by 2 bases; unmatched bases: 3. From germline, CDR1 is LNHNV and CDR2 YYDKDF (reference sequence). The CDR3 region is CATSRGTGAPYEQYF. The CDR3 bases are TGTGCCACCAGCAGAGGGACAGGGGCTCCCTACGAGCAGTACTTC.

The V call is TRBV4-3, the J call TRBJ2-7; the match to TRBD1 covers 8 bases. The CDR3 totals 14 residues. From germline, CDR1 is LGHNA and CDR2 YSLEER. V shed 4 bases and J 7 bases; nucleotides not matched to a gene: 9. CDR3 DNA sequence: TGCGCCAGCAGCCTTCGACAGGGGCCTTGGGAGCAGTACTTC. This codes for CASSLRQGPWEQYF.

This clone came up a few times. This chain uses TRBV19 with TRBJ1-1; TRBD1 might be the D (5 bases). The CDR3 totals 14 residues. Trimming shortened V by 3 bases and J by 5 bases, and 13 bases separated the two germline ends. CDR1 is LNHDA and CDR2 is SQIVND in the germline V gene (reference sequence). CDR3 coding DNA: TGTGCCAGTAGTATCATTCAGGGCGCGACTGAAGCTTTCTTT. It specifies CASSIIQGATEAFF.

This chain joins TRBV6-1 and TRBJ1-2; tentatively, D is TRBD1 (5 bases). This CDR3 spans 13 amino acids. V dropped 3 bases and J dropped 7 bases, with 12 bases sitting between them. Per germline, CDR1 MNHNS and CDR2 SASEGT. The CDR3 DNA reads TGTGCCAGCAGTGACGGGCAGGGTGCTGGCTACACCTTC. It specifies CASSDGQGAGYTF.

This chain uses TRBV11-1 with TRBJ2-1; 10 bases align to TRBD2. Germline V gene data show CDR1 as SGHAT and CDR2 as FQDESV (reference sequence). V shed 2 bases, J shed 5 bases, and the junction held 3 bases outside the gene matches. CDR3 length: 15 amino acids. The CDR3 nucleotides are TGTGCCAGCAGCTTAAGCGGGAGGGCCGACAATGAGCAGTTCTTC. It yields the protein CASSLSGRADNEQFF. Full variable domain (rest looked up from reference TRBV11-1 and TRBJ2-1): EAEVAQSPRYKITEKSQAVAFWCDPISGHATLYWYRQILGQGPELLVQFQDESVVDDSQLPKDRFSAERLKGVDSTLKIQPAELGDSAMYLCASSLSGRADNEQFFGPGTRLTVL.